What follows are 24 T cell receptor beta chains derived from one specimen sequenced in a study of blood T cell repertoires in COVID-19. Sequencing was performed with immunoSEQ multiplex PCR; in TCRdb, only in-frame clones are kept and a portion is missing. Among a few hundred thousand clones listed, approximately 90% were seen once. The sample consisted of PBMCs or T cells enriched from blood (not recorded which). These receptors came from a human donor in a cohort exposed to, infected with or recovered from COVID-19 (not recorded which). The donor label of this sample is uncertain.

J is TRBJ2-2 and V is TRBV5-1; TRBD1 aligns across 8 bases. Germline CDR1 reads SGHRS; CDR2 reads YFSETQ. With 3 bases clipped from V and 5 bases from J, the junction kept 15 bases outside the gene matches. The CDR3 has 18 residues. DNA of the CDR3: TGCGCCAGCAGCTCCCGGCGGGCTTCGACAGGGGATACCGGGGAGCTGTTTTTT. This translates into CASSSRRASTGDTGELFF.

This rearrangement joins TRBV18 to TRBJ1-2; no definite D call. CDR1 is KGHSH and CDR2 is LQKENI in the germline V gene. V lost 3 bases to trimming and J lost 6 bases, with 8 bases between them. The CDR3 is 12 amino acids. This CDR3 is CASSPREDGYTF. The CDR3 bases are TGTGCCAGCTCACCGCGGGAGGATGGCTACACCTTC. The full variable domain, with the rest looked up from reference TRBV18 and TRBJ1-2, is NAGVMQNPRHLVRRRGQEARLRCSPMKGHSHVYWYRQLPEEGLKFMVYLQKENIIDESGMPKERFSAEFPKEGPSILRIQQVVRGDSAAYFCASSPREDGYTFGSGTRLTVV.

This chain joins TRBV12-3 or TRBV12-4 and TRBJ1-1; no clear D gene. V dropped 6 bases and J dropped 5 bases, with 7 bases sitting between them. The CDR3 is 11 residues long. CDR3 residues: CASSPTTEAFF. CDR3 nucleotide sequence: TGTGCCAGCAGCCCGACAACTGAAGCTTTCTTT.

V gene TRBV18 combines with J gene TRBJ1-6, with D uncertain. CDR3 length: 13 amino acids. V lost 2 bases to trimming and J lost 8 bases, with 7 bases between them. Germline V lookup: CDR1 KGHSH, CDR2 LQKENI. The CDR3 here is CASSPMRDSPLHF. CDR3 nucleotide sequence: TGTGCCAGCTCACCAATGAGGGATTCACCCCTCCACTTT.

This clone was observed once. The gene calls are TRBV7-2 and TRBJ2-1, with D hard to call. The CDR3 runs to 13 residues. Germline assignment: CDR1 SGHTA and CDR2 FQGNSA. Deletions cut 2 bases from V and 3 bases from J, with 5 bases between. CDR3 sequence: CASSLLDYNEQFF. Written as DNA, the CDR3 is TGTGCCAGCAGCTTACTAGACTACAATGAGCAGTTCTTC.

This chain uses TRBV30 with TRBJ1-1; the D is unclear. V was cut by 3 bases and J by 7 bases, with 12 bases left in between. This CDR3 region has 12 residues. Germline V gene lookup returns CDR1 GTSNPN and CDR2 SVGIG (reference sequence). The CDR3 DNA sequence: TGTGCCTGGAGCGATTCTAGAGTTGAAGCTTTCTTT. Translated: CAWSDSRVEAFF. Filled out from reference TRBV30 and TRBJ1-1, the complete variable domain reads SQTIHQWPATLVQPVGSPLSLECTVEGTSNPNLYWYRQAAGRGLQLLFYSVGIGQISSEVPQNLSASRPQDRQFILSSKKLLLSDSGFYLCAWSDSRVEAFFGQGTRLTVV.

This clone was recorded once. This rearrangement joins TRBV6-2 or TRBV6-3 to TRBJ1-2; 7 bases fit TRBD1. The germline CDR1 and CDR2 sequences are MNHEY and SVGEGT. V lost 0 bases and J lost 3; bases outside the gene matches: 7. The CDR3 is 16 residues long. This CDR3 is CASSYSTFTGDYGYTF. The CDR3 nucleotides are TGTGCCAGCAGTTACTCAACCTTTACAGGGGACTATGGCTACACCTTC.

The chain links TRBV7-2 to TRBJ2-7; D possibly corresponds to TRBD1 (5 bases). The CDR3 is 14 residues long. V was cut by 5 bases and J by 0 bases, with 11 bases left in between. Germline V gene lookup returns CDR1 SGHTA and CDR2 FQGNSA. Written as DNA, the CDR3 is TGTGCCAGCAGCCGTGACAGAAGCTCCTACGAGCAGTACTTC. It translates to CASSRDRSSYEQYF. The full variable domain, its missing parts supplied by reference TRBV7-2 and TRBJ2-7, is GAGVSQSPSNKVTEKGKDVELRCDPISGHTALYWYRQSLGQGLEFLIYFQGNSAPDKSGLPSDRFSAERTGGSVSTLTIQRTQQEDSAVYLCASSRDRSSYEQYFGPGTRLTVT.

This rearrangement joins TRBV28 to TRBJ1-2, with D unresolved. Germline V gives CDR1 MDHEN, CDR2 SYDVKM. The CDR3 runs to 13 residues. V was clipped by 3 bases and J by 0 bases, with 5 bases between them. The CDR3 reads CASSFSTNYGYTF. CDR3 coding DNA: TGTGCCAGCAGTTTCAGTACTAACTATGGCTACACCTTC.

The gene calls are TRBV9 and TRBJ2-3; tentatively, D is TRBD2 (7 bases). Germline CDR1 and CDR2: SGDLS and YYNGEE. There are 16 residues in the CDR3. Trimming stripped 4 bases from V and 2 bases from J, with 17 bases between. CDR3 loop: CASSLLWGGPTDTQYF. The CDR3 bases are TGTGCCAGCAGCCTCCTGTGGGGGGGCCCCACAGATACGCAGTATTTT.

CDR3 sequence: CASSPTGAQPQHF. CDR3 DNA sequence: TGCGCCAGCAGCCCGACAGGGGCTCAGCCCCAGCATTTT. The chain employs TRBV5-1 and TRBJ1-5, with 8 bases identical to TRBD1. Germline assignment: CDR1 SGHRS and CDR2 YFSETQ. The junction had 3 bases not matched to a gene; V was cut back by 4 bases and J by 6 bases. The CDR3 sequence is 13 residues long.

The chain carries TRBV9 and TRBJ2-2; no reliable D call. Germline V lookup: CDR1 SGDLS, CDR2 YYNGEE. This CDR3 spans 15 amino acids. Trimming pared 6 bases from V and 0 bases from J, leaving 12 bases between. The CDR3 sequence is CASTSTLTNTGELFF. CDR3 DNA sequence: TGTGCCAGCACCTCGACACTCACGAACACCGGGGAGCTGTTTTTT.

The genes are TRBV5-1 and TRBJ1-5, with 9 bases that match TRBD1. Germline V gene lookup returns CDR1 SGHRS and CDR2 YFSETQ. This CDR3 region has 17 residues. Losses at the gene ends were 4 bases for V and 0 bases for J; bases not matched to a gene: 8. CDR3 protein: CASSLGTGRGSNQPQHF. CDR3 coding DNA: TGCGCCAGCAGCCTCGGGACAGGGAGAGGTAGCAATCAGCCCCAGCATTTT.

The rearrangement links TRBV2 to TRBJ2-7, with D possibly matching TRBD1 (6 bases). Germline loops: CDR1 SNHLY, CDR2 FYNNEI. V lost 4 bases to trimming and J lost 0 bases, with 10 bases between them. The CDR3 runs 14 residues. This chain's CDR3 is CASSVQGGSYEQYF. The CDR3 region has the DNA TGTGCCAGCAGTGTTCAAGGGGGCTCCTACGAGCAGTACTTC.

The V call is TRBV5-1, the J call TRBJ2-1; 7 bases match TRBD2. Germline V gene data show CDR1 as SGHRS and CDR2 as YFSETQ. The V and J ends lost 4 bases and 1 base, in that order; junction bases with no gene match: 11. This CDR3 is 17 amino acids long. The CDR3 spells CASSLNSLAASYNEQFF. DNA of the CDR3: TGCGCCAGCAGCCTCAACTCCCTAGCGGCGTCCTACAATGAGCAGTTCTTC.

This chain connects TRBV5-1 to TRBJ2-6, with no clear D. CDR1 is SGHRS and CDR2 is YFSETQ in the germline V gene. Trimming removed 5 bases at V and 1 base at J, with 10 bases between. This CDR3 is built from 15 residues. Here the CDR3 DNA reads TGCGCCAGCAGGAACGGTATTTCTGGGGCCAACGTCCTGACTTTC. Amino acids: CASRNGISGANVLTF. Based on the CDR3 plus reference TRBV5-1 and TRBJ2-6, the full variable domain is KAGVTQTPRYLIKTRGQQVTLSCSPISGHRSVSWYQQTPGQGLQFLFEYFSETQRNKGNFPGRFSGRQFSNSRSEMNVSTLELGDSALYLCASRNGISGANVLTFGAGSRLTVL.

The chain combines TRBV5-1 with TRBJ2-7; 7 nucleotides line up with TRBD1. V lost 0 bases and J lost 4; bases outside the gene matches: 13. Germline V gene data show CDR1 as SGHRS and CDR2 as YFSETQ. CDR3 length: 17 residues. The CDR3 sequence: CASSLEPTGKDGYEQYF. The CDR3 nucleotides read TGCGCCAGCAGCTTGGAGCCGACAGGGAAAGACGGATACGAGCAGTACTTC.

V usage is TRBV18 and J usage is TRBJ2-7; tentative D call: TRBD1 (5 bases). Germline values: CDR1 KGHSH, CDR2 LQKENI. V lost 3 bases and J lost 3, with 18 bases in between. The CDR3 is made up of 16 amino acids. CDR3 DNA: TGTGCCAGCTCACCCGCATCAGGGATGGTGGGCTACGAGCAGTACTTC. Protein product: CASSPASGMVGYEQYF.

V usage is TRBV19 and J usage is TRBJ1-6; no clear D gene. Germline lookup yields CDR1 LNHDA and CDR2 SQIVND (reference sequence). The CDR3 spans 17 residues. V was trimmed by 3 bases and J by 11 bases, leaving 23 bases between them. The CDR3 DNA reads TGTGCCAGTAGTATTATCGATACGAGGGTCGAGCGTCCACCCCTCCACTTT. Translated: CASSIIDTRVERPPLHF.

This chain links TRBV30 with TRBJ2-3, with TRBD1 matching 11 bases. Germline V CDR1 and CDR2: GTSNPN, SVGIG (reference sequence). Trimming took 5 bases from V and 5 from J; bases not matched to a gene: 15. This CDR3 spans 17 amino acids. CDR3 nucleotides: TGTGCCTGGCCGCCCTCATCCGGGACAGGGGGTTTAGATACGCAGTATTTT. It is translated as CAWPPSSGTGGLDTQYF.

As DNA, the CDR3 is TGTGCCAGCAGCCTTGGACAGGGGGGCAGCTACGAGCAGTACTTC. Encoded protein: CASSLGQGGSYEQYF. This sequence joins TRBV5-4 and TRBJ2-7; 10 bases fit TRBD1. The CDR3 has 15 residues. The trim removed 4 bases at V and 3 bases at J, leaving 7 bases unmatched. The germline V gene has CDR1 SGHNT and CDR2 YYREEE (reference sequence).

The rearrangement joins TRBV29-1 to TRBJ1-4; TRBD1 agrees at 10 bases. The CDR3 is 13 residues long. CDR1 SQVTM and CDR2 ANQGSEA come from the germline V gene. The junction had 1 base not matched to a gene; V was cut back by 4 bases and J by 5 bases. The CDR3 DNA is TGCAGCGTTGTGGGACAGGGGAATGAAAAACTGTTTTTT. Its translation is CSVVGQGNEKLFF.

This clone came up a few times. The chain combines TRBV7-2 with TRBJ1-2, with TRBD1 matching over 7 bases. CDR1 is SGHTA, CDR2 FQGNSA, per germline. The CDR3 spans 13 residues. V trimming: 4 bases; J trimming: 2 bases; junction bases outside the gene matches: 1. CDR3: CASSSGQNYGYTF. DNA of the CDR3: TGTGCCAGCAGCTCGGGACAGAACTATGGCTACACCTTC.

The rearrangement uses TRBV19 and TRBJ1-5; a weak D match, TRBD1 (5 bases). V lost 7 bases to trimming and J lost 1 base, with 20 bases between them. Germline V CDR1 and CDR2: LNHDA, SQIVND (reference sequence). The CDR3 is 17 amino acids. The chain's CDR3 is CASNPWGGTGSNQPQHF. The CDR3 coding sequence is TGTGCCAGTAACCCCTGGGGGGGGACGGGGAGCAATCAGCCCCAGCATTTT.